This T cell receptor (beta chain) appears in the sequencing data of a study of lymphopenia after photon versus proton radiotherapy. Study results and caveats: Only patients who died were analyzed for survival; proton advantage is unproven. Proton therapy kept repertoires fairly stable, unlike photons, which gained effector/memory cells.

In regard to this clone: Its antigen is not known.

Using immunoSEQ multiplex PCR, the repertoire was profiled, and TCRdb retains in-frame clones only, with some absent. This sample has approximately 7,000 clones, with about 90% found just once. CDR3 length: 16 amino acids. Germline values: CDR1 SNHLY, CDR2 FYNNEI. The V end was cut by 2 bases, the J end by 6 bases, with 16 bases between. V usage is TRBV2 and J usage is TRBJ2-2; D is possibly TRBD2 (5 bases). The sequencing used peripheral blood, collected from a patient treated with photon-based radiotherapy. This clonotype was obtained from a man in his sixties with cholangiocarcinoma. In DNA form, the CDR3 reads TGTGCCAGCAGTGAACAAAGAGTAACAGCGGCCGGGGAGCTGTTTTTT. It codes for CASSEQRVTAAGELFF.